This T cell receptor (beta chain) appears in the sequencing data of a study of cytomegalovirus exposure and HLA in healthy donors. Study context: The roughly 110 validation repertoires used the same platform as the roughly 700 first-cohort repertoires (as reported by a later analysis). Study outcomes and limitations: Reportedly, diagnosis of cytomegalovirus status by the classifier showed high specificity and sensitivity. Usually a TCR sequence was rare, but some public TCRs were found in many donors.

Points on this clone: The antigen remains undetermined.

Libraries were prepared by immunoSEQ multiplex PCR; TCRdb keeps only in-frame clonotypes and omits some of them. The sample has about 160,000 clones; 80% to 90% are singletons. Trimming cost V 5 bases and J 5 bases; bases outside gene matches: 7. Germline V CDR1 and CDR2: MNHNY, SVGAGI (reference sequence). CDR3 length equals 15 residues. The donors were members of the approximately 120-subject validation cohort (separate from the approximately 670-subject first cohort). The rearrangement links TRBV6-6 to TRBJ1-5; TRBD1 matches 9 bases. The TCR originated in a woman between 18 and 29 years old in good health and CMV-seronegative. Sequenced material: PBMCs. The CDR3 sequence is CASSLTGGTDQPQHF. CDR3 bases: TGTGCCAGCAGTCTTACAGGGGGCACGGATCAGCCCCAGCATTTT.